The rows below give T cell receptor beta chains drawn from one sample of a study of blood T cell repertoires in COVID-19. Clones were sequenced by immunoSEQ multiplex PCR, and TCRdb holds only the in-frame ones, with some missing. The sample contains under 300,000 clones, approximately 81% of which appear only once. The sample was peripheral blood. These receptors originate from a woman aged 60-70 years with active or convalescent COVID-19. The CDR3 runs from the conserved cysteine through the conserved F or W. D genes are given only for firm matches. For some rows the clone size is stated as once, few or many, or as a class when expanded; others skip it.

>TRBV7-6|15|TRBJ1-3|-|once
CASSLAPGSGNTIYF
TGTGCCAGCAGCTTAGCGCCAGGGTCGGGAAACACCATATATTTT
>TRBV19|16|TRBJ2-7|-|-
CASSKLRTEYSYEQYF
TGTGCCAGTAGCAAATTACGGACAGAGTACTCCTACGAGCAGTACTTC
>TRBV3-1/TRBV3-2|17|TRBJ2-2|TRBD1|-
CASSQLPGTGDTGELFF
TGTGCCAGCAGCCAACTACCCGGGACAGGGGACACCGGGGAGCTGTTTTTT
>TRBV3-1/TRBV3-2|18|TRBJ1-4|-|-
CASSQDPGGLGANEKLFF
TGTGCCAGCAGCCAAGATCCGGGGGGCTTGGGAGCTAATGAAAAACTGTTTTTT
>TRBV15|15|TRBJ2-2|-|many
CATSDRGSDTGELFF
TGTGCCACCAGCGACCGGGGTTCCGACACCGGGGAGCTGTTTTTT
>TRBV4-1|13|TRBJ1-1|-|-
CASSQAGNTEAFF
TGCGCCAGCAGCCAAGCGGGGAACACTGAAGCTTTCTTT
>TRBV13|15|TRBJ1-2|TRBD1|-
CASSESGGARGGYTF
TGTGCCAGCAGTGAATCAGGGGGCGCCCGGGGTGGCTACACCTTC
>TRBV11-3|19|TRBJ2-7|TRBD2|once
CASSLGTSKAGGSSYEQYF
TGTGCCAGCAGCTTAGGGACCTCAAAAGCGGGGGGAAGCTCCTACGAGCAGTACTTC
>TRBV3-1/TRBV3-2|15|TRBJ1-2|TRBD1|-
CASSQEAKGAFGYTF
TGTGCCAGCAGCCAAGAGGCGAAGGGGGCCTTTGGCTACACCTTC
>TRBV30|16|TRBJ1-6|-|-
CAWRPPQGSPYSPLHF
TGTGCCTGGAGACCCCCACAGGGATCCCCCTATTCACCCCTCCACTTT
>TRBV11-1|16|TRBJ1-1|TRBD1|once
CASSPNRGIHKAEAFF
TGTGCCAGCAGCCCAAACAGGGGAATCCACAAGGCTGAAGCTTTCTTT
>TRBV2|15|TRBJ2-2|TRBD1|-
CASSPDRANTGELFF
TGTGCCAGCAGTCCCGACAGGGCCAACACCGGGGAGCTGTTTTTT
>TRBV30|13|TRBJ1-5|-|-
CAWTGGDNQPQHF
TGTGCCTGGACCGGAGGGGACAATCAGCCCCAGCATTTT
>TRBV28|13|TRBJ2-5|TRBD2|-
CASGSGGQETQYF
TGTGCCAGCGGAAGCGGGGGACAAGAGACCCAGTACTTC
>TRBV7-9|12|TRBJ1-4|-|-
CASSRDNEKLFF
TGTGCCAGCAGCCGAGATAATGAAAAACTGTTTTTT
>TRBV18|18|TRBJ1-3|TRBD1|-
CASSPPRTGLFAGNTIYF
TGTGCCAGCTCACCTCCACGGACAGGGCTCTTCGCTGGAAACACCATATATTTT
>TRBV18|20|TRBJ2-1|TRBD2|-
CASSPGLGLAGPSSYNEQFF
TGTGCCAGCTCACCGGGGTTGGGACTAGCGGGCCCGAGCTCCTACAATGAGCAGTTCTTC
>TRBV20-1|13|TRBJ1-5|-|-
CSASDKSNQPQHF
TGCAGTGCTAGTGATAAAAGCAATCAGCCCCAGCATTTT
>TRBV7-2|17|TRBJ1-3|-|few
CASSLPTPGGERNTIYF
TGTGCCAGCAGCTTACCCACCCCCGGGGGGGAAAGAAACACCATATATTTT
>TRBV6-6|15|TRBJ1-2|-|once
CASTPPQGSNYGYTF
TGTGCCAGCACGCCCCCCCAGGGGTCTAACTATGGCTACACCTTC
>TRBV6-2/TRBV6-3|15|TRBJ2-1|-|-
CASSYSWTQGNEQFF
TGTGCCAGCAGTTACTCTTGGACTCAGGGGAATGAGCAGTTCTTC
>TRBV4-3|15|TRBJ2-1|TRBD1|-
CASSQEGQSYNEQFF
TGCGCCAGCAGCCAAGAGGGACAGTCCTACAATGAGCAGTTCTTC
>TRBV2|16|TRBJ2-1|-|-
CASSGRRGYTYNEQFF
TGTGCCAGCAGTGGAAGAAGGGGTTACACCTACAATGAGCAGTTCTTC
>TRBV10-3|14|TRBJ1-6|TRBD1|-
CAISVQGIDSPLHF
TGTGCCATCAGTGTACAGGGGATCGATTCACCCCTCCACTTT
>TRBV12-5|18|TRBJ1-6|TRBD1|once
CASGLATPGTGGRSPLHF
TGTGCTAGTGGTTTGGCCACTCCGGGTACAGGGGGGAGGTCACCCCTCCACTTT
>TRBV6-5|15|TRBJ2-3|-|-
CASNYGLTGTDTQYF
TGTGCCAGCAACTACGGGTTAACGGGCACAGATACGCAGTATTTT
>TRBV9|15|TRBJ1-2|TRBD1|-
CASSPRTGDIYGYTF
TGTGCCAGCAGCCCCCGGACAGGGGATATCTATGGCTACACCTTC
>TRBV6-5|16|TRBJ1-4|TRBD1|-
CASSYSSGQSNEKLFF
TGTGCCAGCAGTTACTCCTCGGGACAGTCTAATGAAAAACTGTTTTTT
>TRBV11-2|16|TRBJ2-5|TRBD2|-
CASSLNQAGGRETQYF
TGTGCCAGCAGCTTAAATCAGGCGGGGGGCCGGGAGACCCAGTACTTC
>TRBV10-3|13|TRBJ2-7|-|-
CAISEAQGYEQYF
TGTGCCATCAGTGAGGCACAGGGCTACGAGCAGTACTTC
>TRBV4-2|15|TRBJ2-7|-|once
CASSQDRGPHYEQYF
TGTGCCAGCAGCCAAGATCGAGGGCCCCACTACGAGCAGTACTTC